This T cell receptor beta chain was documented in a study of T cell changes during pregnancy in multiple sclerosis. The sample holds one count of this clone. Trimming stripped 1 base from V and 8 bases from J, with 15 bases between. This CDR3 has 15 residues. Germline V gene lookup returns CDR1 SGHVS and CDR2 FQNEAQ. Here immunoSEQ multiplex PCR was the method, and the copy in TCRdb shows in-frame clones only, minus some. The profile covers 15,000 or so clones, with about 91% appearing a single time and approximately 7.7% taken by the ten largest. The sequence derives from a female donor in good health, enrolled as a control in a pregnancy study. This sample comprised CD8+ T cells from peripheral blood mononuclear cells, obtained in the second trimester of pregnancy. The chain joins TRBV7-8 to TRBJ2-4, with TRBD2 as a possible D gene (6 bases). The CDR3: CASSLEGGRGDIQYF. The CDR3 region has the DNA TGTGCCAGCAGCTTAGAAGGAGGGCGCGGTGACATTCAGTACTTC. Complete variable domain (other parts from reference TRBV7-8 and TRBJ2-4): GAGVSQSPRYKVAKRGQDVALRCDPISGHVSLFWYQQALGQGPEFLTYFQNEAQLDKSGLPSDRFFAERPEGSVSTLKIQRTQQEDSAVYLCASSLEGGRGDIQYFGAGTRLSVL.